These 6 T cell receptor beta chains share one sample of origin, sequenced in a study of T-cell memory formation after mild COVID-19. TCRdb independently ran MiXCR on the 5' RACE reads; one entry per CDR3 protein. The sample records about 170,000 distinct CDR3 sequences, roughly 13% being singletons. Material for sequencing was PBMCs or a T cell subset sorted from them (not recorded which). The receptor source for this set is a man between 18 and 29 years old who had mild COVID-19 (a few samples of this study predate the infection). Cell type and time point are not known.

There are many counts of this clonotype. The gene calls are TRBV5-1 and TRBJ2-3; D is undetermined. Trimming took 2 bases from V and 0 from J, leaving 10 bases between them. This CDR3 spans 15 amino acids. Germline V gene data show CDR1 as SGHRS and CDR2 as YFSETQ. The CDR3 reads CASSFLGSSTDTQYF. CDR3 in DNA: TGCGCCAGCAGCTTCCTGGGCAGTAGCACAGATACGCAGTATTTT.

There are many counts of this clonotype. The chain uses TRBV24-1 and TRBJ2-5; TRBD1 is a possible D gene (6 bases). Per the germline V gene, CDR1 is KGHDR and CDR2 is SFDVKD. V was trimmed by 4 bases and J by 3 bases, leaving 14 bases between them. This CDR3 is built from 15 residues. The CDR3: CATSDATGTKETQYF. The CDR3 region has the DNA TGTGCCACCAGTGACGCTACCGGGACAAAAGAGACCCAGTACTTC.

The rearrangement links TRBV7-2 to TRBJ1-4; D gene uncertain. V lost 1 base and J 1 base, leaving 19 bases between the germline ends. The V gene's germline CDR1 is SGHTA and CDR2 FQGNSA. CDR3 size: 19 residues. The CDR3 loop reads CASSLGFDLYSRTNEKLFF. The CDR3, as DNA: TGTGCCAGCAGCTTAGGGTTCGACCTATACTCGCGAACTAATGAAAAACTGTTTTTT. Based on the CDR3 plus reference TRBV7-2 and TRBJ1-4, the full variable domain is GAGVSQSPSNKVTEKGKDVELRCDPISGHTALYWYRQSLGQGLEFLIYFQGNSAPDKSGLPSDRFSAERTGGSVSTLTIQRTQQEDSAVYLCASSLGFDLYSRTNEKLFFGSGTQLSVL.

The chain has TRBV6-5 and TRBJ1-1; 7 nucleotides match TRBD1. Looked up from germline, CDR1 is MNHEY and CDR2 is SVGAGI. This CDR3 spans 15 amino acids. The J segment lost 0 bases and the V segment lost 5 bases, leaving 6 bases of the junction unmatched. CDR3 sequence: CASSQGTAMNTEAFF. The CDR3 DNA follows: TGTGCCAGCAGTCAAGGGACAGCTATGAACACTGAAGCTTTCTTT.

V usage is TRBV6-2 or TRBV6-3 and J usage is TRBJ1-6; D is undetermined. CDR3 length equals 11 residues. The germline CDR1 and CDR2 sequences are MNHEY and SVGEGT. Trimming took off 5 bases at V and 11 bases at J, with 7 bases between the two ends. CDR3 nucleotides: TGTGCCAGCAGTCACGGACCACCCCTCCACTTT. Amino acids: CASSHGPPLHF.

This clonotype has more than one count but fewer than ten. The genes are TRBV5-4 and TRBJ2-2; D might be TRBD1 (6 bases). The V gene's germline CDR1 is SGHNT and CDR2 YYREEE (reference sequence). The CDR3 is 17 amino acids. V was cut by 0 bases and J by 6 bases, with 18 bases left in between. Written as DNA, the CDR3 is TGTGCCAGCAGCTTGGATTCCGCGGGCAGGGGTGCCGGGGAGCTGTTTTTT. Translating it yields CASSLDSAGRGAGELFF.